This TCR beta chain was observed in a study of blood T cell repertoires in COVID-19. Study-wide context: Samples representing acute and convalescent COVID-19 were sourced from the United States, Italy and Spain. Sources were T cells, B-cell-depleted T cells, or PBMCs; the material itself was cDNA or gDNA.

This clone was detected only a few times. The CDR3 is 14 amino acids. Deletions cut 3 bases from V and 5 bases from J, with 9 bases between. The V gene's germline CDR1 is KGHDR and CDR2 SFDVKD. Clones were read by immunoSEQ multiplex PCR, and TCRdb kept only the in-frame ones, dropping some. Among tens of thousands of clones, approximately 86% were seen once, and the ten largest hold 15% to 20%. Sequenced material: peripheral blood. The source of this sequence is an older man with active COVID-19. The chain is built from TRBV24-1 and TRBJ2-2, with D tentatively TRBD2 (6 bases). Here the CDR3 reads CATSDPGRTGELFF. For the CDR3, the DNA is TGTGCCACCAGTGATCCCGGGAGAACCGGGGAGCTGTTTTTT.